Given below is one T cell receptor (beta chain) in context. No cognate antigen has been identified for it. Qualities for individual bases were not recorded, and no much larger clone is one base off. Trimming leaves V shorter by 7 bases and J shorter by 8 bases, with the junction holding 6 bases beyond the gene matches. Counted from cysteine to phenylalanine, this CDR3 has 13 amino acids. Only the CDR3 region is kept as DNA, spanning 39 bases read in frame from base 1. From a lookup of the germline V gene (reference sequence), CDR1 and CDR2 are LNHDA and SQIVND. The collaborating institutions used their own protocols to collect whole blood in K2EDTA tubes. For TCRbeta analysis, collaborators shipped samples as frozen whole blood, isolated PBMCs, or DNA extracted from either of those sample types. TCRbeta CDR3 regions were amplified from genomic DNA by means of the immunoSEQ Assay, a bias-controlled multiplex PCR. The published analysis was carried out like this. The number of nucleated cells in each sample was estimated by amplification of reference gene primers within the assay. To quantify the absolute abundance of each unique TCRbeta CDR3 rearrangement, sequence reads were collapsed and filtered. Productive Simpson clonality was computed per sample as the square root of Simpson's diversity index over productive rearrangements. TCRdb mirrors the immuneACCESS table, restricted to in-frame sequences. Some clones are absent from its copies; in checked studies, under half trace to an unresolved V gene, and the reason for the others is unknown. That table furnishes V, J and clone size, whereas the DNA furnished D and trimming. The sample data list a few hundred thousand clones, and about four fifths of these were observed just once. The top ten clones comprise 1.2% of the sample.

These data are taken from a study of blood T cell repertoires in COVID-19 (dated by TCRdb to 2019 to 2021). Regarding the complete study: Samples covering the acute and convalescent phases of COVID-19 were provided by collaborators in the United States, Italy and Spain. The prospective study material was composed of cDNA or gDNA derived from T cells, B-cell-depleted T cells, or PBMCs. The dataset comprised deeply sampled blood TCRbeta repertoires from subjects exposed to, actively infected with, or recovered from COVID-19. The repertoires were released in a freely available public database intended as a resource for research on the immune response to SARS-CoV-2. Samples were obtained from the ongoing ImmuneRACE study (first 160 participants) and from about 1,300 subjects provided by 6 global collaborators. A de-identified subject ID, COVID-19 status, age in years and sex were almost always included in the sample metadata. Where available, HLA class I and class II types were taken from metadata supplied by the sample provider and were not determined by assay-based typing.

Beyond this particular receptor, the publication reports: The amount of clinical and demographic metadata varied by source and participant and was provided uncurated.

The sample consisted of peripheral blood. This TCR was recovered from a woman between 50 and 59 years old with acute or convalescent COVID-19. The sequence is built from TRBV19 and TRBJ1-4; 8 bases in the middle match TRBD1. The CDR3 reads as follows: CASTLTGGEKLFF. The nucleotide sequence reads TGTGCCAGTACCCTTACAGGGGGAGAAAAACTGTTTTTT.